One and the same sample provided the 2 T cell receptor beta chains below, sequenced in a study of T cell responses to AZD1222 COVID-19 vaccine. The method was immunoSEQ multiplex PCR; TCRdb's version includes in-frame clones alone and lacks a portion of them. This table holds 150,000 or so clones, 88% found once. The specimen was peripheral blood, collected on day 0 of AZD1222 vaccination. The receptors come from an adult in good health.

The gene calls are TRBV21-1 and TRBJ1-5; TRBD1, the table's D call, lacks a check against the DNA. TRBV21-1 corresponds to a pseudogene. The CDR3 length is 17 residues. The CDR3 sequence is CASPKKVHRRSNQPQHF. The DNA of the CDR3 is TGTGCCAGCCCCAAAAAAGTCCACAGACGTAGCAATCAGCCCCAGCATTTT.

The genes are TRBV7-2 and TRBJ2-3; 8 nucleotides line up with TRBD1. CDR3 length: 15 residues. Trimming took 4 bases from V and 6 from J; bases not matched to a gene: 9. Germline values: CDR1 SGHTA, CDR2 FQGNSA. The DNA for the CDR3 is TGTGCCAGCAGCTACCCGGACAGGGATTGGGATACGCAGTATTTT. Its protein product is CASSYPDRDWDTQYF.